One T cell receptor beta chain is described in this entry. Its target is unknown. This CDR3 comprises 15 residues. V was cut by 6 bases and J by 4 bases, with 13 bases left in between. Germline CDR1 and CDR2: MNHEY and SVGAGI. The data were obtained in a study of beta chain features in type 1 diabetes. At the level of the study: Examination covered around 100 million sorted cells spanning all samples.

Expressed TCRB transcripts were sequenced because the entire RNA isolate underwent reverse transcription. The study sequenced naive, central memory and regulatory T cell samples to an average of about 3.8 million reads. Generated by immunoSEQ multiplex PCR, the TCRdb table keeps only in-frame clones and is missing some. The sample consists of some 640,000 clones, about 14% of them appearing once. Study-level results: Researchers report that Type 1 diabetes patients had moderately but significantly shorter TCRB CDR3s across all four CD4+ subsets.

This clonotype was sampled from a man aged 18 to 30 with type 1 diabetes. The gene calls are TRBV6-5 and TRBJ2-6; D is uncertain. The source material was naive CD4+ T cells from blood. The CDR3 DNA follows: TGTGCCAGCAGCCGAACGTTATTCGGGGCCAACGTCCTGACTTTC. Translating gives CASSRTLFGANVLTF.